The next 31 T cell receptor beta chains were all read from a single sample in a study of blood T cell repertoires in COVID-19. Using immunoSEQ multiplex PCR, the repertoire was profiled, and TCRdb retains in-frame clones only, with some absent. The sample shows about 400,000 clones, approximately 88% of them seen only once. The sequenced sample was PBMCs or T cells enriched from blood (not recorded which). All receptors derive from a woman in her twenties or thirties with acute COVID-19.

The chain links TRBV27 to TRBJ1-4; 7 nucleotides line up with TRBD1. The CDR3 is 15 amino acids. The germline CDR1 and CDR2 sequences are MNHEY and SMNVEV (reference sequence). With 2 bases clipped from V and 7 bases from J, the junction kept 7 bases outside the gene matches. The CDR3 DNA is TGTGCCAGCAGTTTAGAGTACAGGGGCGGTGAAAAACTGTTTTTT. It is translated as CASSLEYRGGEKLFF.

V is TRBV4-1 and J is TRBJ1-4; 7 bases are shared with TRBD1. The CDR3 is 14 residues long. Germline lookup yields CDR1 MGHRA and CDR2 YSYEKL. After removal of 0 bases from V and 16 bases from J, the junction contained 11 bases not matched to a gene. The CDR3 DNA follows: TGCGCCAGCAGCCAAGACATAAAAGACAGGGCTCGGTTTTTT. Residues: CASSQDIKDRARFF.

The J gene is TRBJ1-4, the V gene TRBV4-1; a weak D match, TRBD1 (5 bases). The CDR3 is 16 residues long. The V gene lost 5 bases and the J gene lost 8 bases, with 21 bases spanning the gap. In germline, CDR1 is MGHRA, CDR2 YSYEKL. The CDR3 region has the DNA TGCGCCAGCAGCAAAGCGGCCCAGGGCCAAGGGGAAAAACTGTTTTTT. It specifies CASSKAAQGQGEKLFF.

This chain connects TRBV28 to TRBJ1-3; D call uncertain. V was pared by 6 bases and J by 0 bases, with 12 bases between. The CDR3 contains 15 residues. CDR1 and CDR2 from the germline V gene are MDHEN and SYDVKM. The CDR3 DNA reads as TGTGCCAGCAGCTCTCCAGCGACCTCTGGAAACACCATATATTTT. Translating it yields CASSSPATSGNTIYF.

V is TRBV7-3 and J is TRBJ2-3, with a possible D match to TRBD1 (6 bases). V lost 6 bases to trimming and J lost 6 bases, with 13 bases between them. The germline V gene encodes CDR1 SGHTA and CDR2 FQGTGA. This CDR3 comprises 13 residues. DNA of the CDR3: TGTGCCAGCAGTACAGGGCCTTTGGATACGCAGTATTTT. Protein product: CASSTGPLDTQYF.

The chain uses TRBV7-3 and TRBJ1-1, with 9 bases matching TRBD1. Germline assignment: CDR1 SGHTA and CDR2 FQGTGA. The ends lost 4 bases at V and 8 bases at J; junction bases unmatched: 5. This CDR3 region has 13 residues. CDR3: CASSYTTGGEAFF. For the CDR3, the DNA is TGTGCCAGCAGCTACACGACAGGGGGGGAAGCTTTCTTT.

This sequence joins TRBV4-2 and TRBJ2-1, with D perhaps matching TRBD2 (5 bases). This CDR3 region has 13 residues. Looked up from germline, CDR1 is LGHNA and CDR2 is YNFKEQ. V dropped 5 bases and J dropped 6 bases, with 11 bases sitting between them. The CDR3 here is CASSSGLLNEQFF. CDR3 DNA sequence: TGTGCCAGCAGCTCCGGACTGCTCAATGAGCAGTTCTTC.

The genes are TRBV6-7 and TRBJ1-2; no definite D call. TRBV6-7 is an ORF, and what it does is uncertain. CDR3 size: 11 residues. The ends were cut back, 11 bases at V and 5 bases at J, with 12 bases in the middle. The CDR3 bases are TGTGCCTCCCCCCGAGCGTATGGCTACACCTTC. Encoded protein: CASPRAYGYTF.

This clone was picked up one time. This chain links TRBV19 with TRBJ2-5; the D gene is possibly TRBD1 (5 bases). From germline, CDR1 is LNHDA and CDR2 SQIVND (reference sequence). V gave up 5 bases and J gave up 0 bases, with 10 bases separating them. The CDR3 extends over 14 amino acids. CDR3 residues: CASSDRVYQETQYF. As DNA, the CDR3 is TGTGCCAGTAGTGACAGAGTATACCAAGAGACCCAGTACTTC.

CDR3 sequence: CAISESKWVGAAFF. CDR3 sequence (DNA): TGTGCCATCAGTGAGTCGAAATGGGTCGGAGCAGCTTTCTTT. The V gene is TRBV10-3, the J gene TRBJ1-1, with D hard to call. CDR3 size: 14 residues. The V gene lost 0 bases and the J gene lost 10 bases, with 15 bases spanning the gap. CDR1 is ENHRY, CDR2 SYGVKD, per germline.

The V and J genes are TRBV18 and TRBJ1-2; perhaps TRBD1 as D (5 bases). Germline CDR1 KGHSH, CDR2 LQKENI. The CDR3 has 14 residues. Trimming removed 3 bases from V and 6 bases from J, with 14 bases in between. CDR3 sequence reads: CASSPFLGPDGYTF. The CDR3 DNA reads as TGTGCCAGCTCACCTTTCTTGGGGCCTGATGGCTACACCTTC. The full variable domain, in which reference TRBV18 and TRBJ1-2 provide the parts outside the CDR3, is NAGVMQNPRHLVRRRGQEARLRCSPMKGHSHVYWYRQLPEEGLKFMVYLQKENIIDESGMPKERFSAEFPKEGPSILRIQQVVRGDSAAYFCASSPFLGPDGYTFGSGTRLTVV.

V and J are TRBV5-4 and TRBJ2-1, with TRBD2 as a possible D gene (7 bases). Trimming removed 5 bases at V and 6 bases at J, with 15 bases between. The CDR3 loop spans 14 amino acids. Per the germline V gene, CDR1 is SGHNT and CDR2 is YYREEE (reference sequence). The CDR3, as DNA: TGTGCCAGCAGTCAGGCACGGGGGGCCAATGAGCAGTTCTTC. It codes for CASSQARGANEQFF.

V is TRBV10-3 and J is TRBJ1-1; maybe TRBD1 (5 bases). This CDR3 contains 16 residues. Trimming removed 10 bases from V and 1 base from J, with 22 bases in between. CDR1 and CDR2 from the germline V gene are ENHRY and SYGVKD. Written as DNA, the CDR3 is TGTGCCACCACTAAGAGGAGGGACGGACGGAACACTGAAGCTTTCTTT. This sequence encodes CATTKRRDGRNTEAFF.

This chain joins TRBV2 and TRBJ1-1; D is unclear. This CDR3 has 12 residues. Trimming shortened V by 7 bases and J by 7 bases, and 13 bases separated the two germline ends. Germline lookup yields CDR1 SNHLY and CDR2 FYNNEI. CDR3 DNA: TGTGCCAGCACCGGATTGGGCATTGAAGCTTTCTTT. It translates to CASTGLGIEAFF. Full variable domain (rest looked up from reference TRBV2 and TRBJ1-1): EPEVTQTPSHQVTQMGQEVILRCVPISNHLYFYWYRQILGQKVEFLVSFYNNEISEKSEIFDDQFSVERPDGSNFTLKIRSTKLEDSAMYFCASTGLGIEAFFGQGTRLTVV.

The V and J genes are TRBV10-3 and TRBJ2-7; 9 bases are shared with TRBD1. Germline loops: CDR1 ENHRY, CDR2 SYGVKD. The length of the CDR3 is 13 residues. The ends lost 8 bases at V and 7 bases at J; junction bases unmatched: 9. In DNA form, the CDR3 reads TGTGCCATCTCCCAATCGGGACAGGGTGAGCAGTACTTC. Translation gives CAISQSGQGEQYF.

The CDR3 DNA follows: TGCAGCGTTTACGATGGCAGGGTTAATCATGGCTACACCTTC. It is translated as CSVYDGRVNHGYTF. The chain has TRBV29-1 and TRBJ1-2, with a possible D match to TRBD1 (5 bases). From germline, CDR1 is SQVTM and CDR2 ANQGSEA. V dropped 5 bases and J dropped 6 bases, with 19 bases sitting between them. This CDR3 comprises 14 residues.

This clone has a handful of counts. The V call is TRBV29-1, the J call TRBJ2-3, with D hard to call. V lost 0 bases to trimming and J lost 4 bases, with 14 bases between them. Germline values: CDR1 SQVTM, CDR2 ANQGSEA. The CDR3 has 15 amino acids. CDR3 nucleotides: TGCAGCGTTGAAGATAACCGGGTTCGGCCAGATACGCAGTATTTT. Its translation: CSVEDNRVRPDTQYF.

The V gene is TRBV2, the J gene TRBJ2-7, with D tentatively TRBD2 (6 bases). The germline gives CDR1 SNHLY, CDR2 FYNNEI. The CDR3 is made up of 14 amino acids. The V end lost 6 bases, the J end lost 2 bases, and 14 bases lay between the germline ends. Written as DNA, the CDR3 is TGTGCCAGCAGGGGGGACTCCTCCCCCTACGAGCAGTACTTC. Translating gives CASRGDSSPYEQYF.

This clone appeared a single time. This rearrangement joins TRBV9 to TRBJ2-7, with 7 nucleotides matching TRBD1. In germline, CDR1 is SGDLS, CDR2 YYNGEE. This CDR3 comprises 16 residues. Trimming removed 4 bases from V and 3 bases from J; junction bases left unmatched: 13. CDR3 coding DNA: TGTGCCAGCAGCCCGGAAGGGGGCAGGGGATTCTACGAGCAGTACTTC. This sequence encodes CASSPEGGRGFYEQYF. Combining the CDR3 with reference TRBV9 and TRBJ2-7 gives the whole variable domain DSGVTQTPKHLITATGQRVTLRCSPRSGDLSVYWYQQSLDQGLQFLIQYYNGEERAKGNILERFSAQQFPDLHSELNLSSLELGDSALYFCASSPEGGRGFYEQYFGPGTRLTVT.

The chain carries TRBV7-2 and TRBJ1-1; 7 bases fit TRBD1. V trimming: 5 bases; J trimming: 5 bases; junction bases outside the gene matches: 17. CDR1 and CDR2 (germline): SGHTA, FQGNSA. CDR3 length: 17 residues. The CDR3 DNA is TGTGCCAGCAGCCCCGGGCTGGGGACAGCTAGTTATACTGAAGCTTTCTTT. Translation gives CASSPGLGTASYTEAFF.

The CDR3 coding sequence is TGCAGCGTCGAATGGGGGCACGAGCAGTACTTC. This translates into CSVEWGHEQYF. The rearrangement uses TRBV29-1 and TRBJ2-7; D possibly corresponds to TRBD1 (6 bases). The CDR3 covers 11 residues. The germline V and J ends were trimmed by 6 bases and 5 bases, with 11 bases remaining between them. In germline, CDR1 is SQVTM, CDR2 ANQGSEA.

The chain has TRBV2 and TRBJ1-5; 10 bases map to TRBD1. The ends lost 6 bases at V and 7 bases at J; junction bases unmatched: 9. Germline V CDR1 and CDR2: SNHLY, FYNNEI. This CDR3 spans 15 amino acids. Written as DNA, the CDR3 is TGTGCCAGCAGGACAGGGGGCGCCGGTGCCCAGCCCCAGCATTTT. The encoded protein is CASRTGGAGAQPQHF.

This clone has just one count. The chain links TRBV19 to TRBJ2-3; D is possibly TRBD1 (6 bases). V was trimmed by 5 bases and J by 0 bases, leaving 18 bases between them. The CDR3 contains 17 residues. CDR1 LNHDA and CDR2 SQIVND come from the germline V gene (reference sequence). CDR3 region: CASSVYTGSSSTDTQYF. CDR3 sequence (DNA): TGTGCCAGTAGTGTTTACACAGGGTCGTCAAGCACAGATACGCAGTATTTT.

This chain uses TRBV29-1 with TRBJ1-4; D may be TRBD1 (6 bases). Germline CDR1 is SQVTM and CDR2 is ANQGSEA. There are 13 residues in the CDR3. V shed 7 bases and J shed 3 bases, with 12 bases lying between them. CDR3 region: CSGKGGSNEKLFF. In DNA form, the CDR3 reads TGCAGCGGGAAGGGGGGGTCTAATGAAAAACTGTTTTTT.

In nucleotides, the CDR3 is TGTGCCAGCAGTTACGGACAGGGACGATACAATGAGCAGTTCTTC. Protein: CASSYGQGRYNEQFF. The genes are TRBV6-2 or TRBV6-3 and TRBJ2-1; TRBD1 matches 8 bases. Germline assignment: CDR1 MNHEY and CDR2 SVGEGT. This CDR3 comprises 15 residues. J lost 4 bases, V lost 2 bases, and 4 bases had no gene match.

Comments on this clone: A read error may account for a junction end that differs from germline. The genes are TRBV3-1 (or the pseudogene TRBV3-2) and TRBJ1-6, with 9 bases aligning to TRBD1. This CDR3 is built from 12 residues. Germline V gives CDR1 LGHDT, CDR2 YNNKEL (reference sequence). In nucleotides, the CDR3 is TGTGCCAGCAGCCAAGCGGGACAGGGTCTTGACTTT. As protein: CASSQAGQGLDF.

The CDR3 nucleotides read TGTGCCATCCGGGACAGTTCTCTCAATGAGCAGTTCTTC. Protein product: CAIRDSSLNEQFF. This chain uses TRBV10-3 with TRBJ2-1, with 7 bases lining up with TRBD1. The CDR3 contains 13 residues. V lost 8 bases, J lost 6 bases, and 7 bases stayed unmatched. Germline CDR1 and CDR2: ENHRY and SYGVKD.

This clone was detected only a few times. V usage is TRBV6-5 and J usage is TRBJ1-5, with D perhaps matching TRBD1 (6 bases). V lost 7 bases and J lost 6, with 16 bases in between. The CDR3 is made up of 14 amino acids. The V gene's germline CDR1 is MNHEY and CDR2 SVGAGI. CDR3 DNA sequence: TGTGCCAGCACCAGAGCAGGGGAAGGTCAGCCCCAGCATTTT. It is translated as CASTRAGEGQPQHF.

The chain combines TRBV2 with TRBJ1-5; tentatively, D is TRBD1 (5 bases). V was trimmed by 7 bases and J by 4 bases, leaving 14 bases between them. In germline, CDR1 is SNHLY, CDR2 FYNNEI. The CDR3 runs 14 residues. CDR3 residues: CASTHGRANQPQHF. The CDR3 DNA reads as TGTGCCAGCACCCATGGCAGGGCAAATCAGCCCCAGCATTTT.

V and J are TRBV4-1 and TRBJ1-1, with a possible D match to TRBD1 (6 bases). The germline V gene encodes CDR1 MGHRA and CDR2 YSYEKL. V dropped 2 bases and J dropped 0 bases, with 10 bases sitting between them. The CDR3 sequence is 15 residues long. CDR3 coding DNA: TGCGCCAGCAGCCAACCCGGACAGCTGAACACTGAAGCTTTCTTT. Protein product: CASSQPGQLNTEAFF.

The V call is TRBV19, the J call TRBJ1-1; 8 bases line up with TRBD1. V was pared by 9 bases and J by 9 bases, with 12 bases of the junction left unmatched. This CDR3 comprises 13 residues. CDR1 and CDR2 (germline): LNHDA, SQIVND (reference sequence). CDR3 DNA: TGTGCCAGCAGACAGGGGCCGGCGAGGCAAGCTTTCTTT. This codes for CASRQGPARQAFF.